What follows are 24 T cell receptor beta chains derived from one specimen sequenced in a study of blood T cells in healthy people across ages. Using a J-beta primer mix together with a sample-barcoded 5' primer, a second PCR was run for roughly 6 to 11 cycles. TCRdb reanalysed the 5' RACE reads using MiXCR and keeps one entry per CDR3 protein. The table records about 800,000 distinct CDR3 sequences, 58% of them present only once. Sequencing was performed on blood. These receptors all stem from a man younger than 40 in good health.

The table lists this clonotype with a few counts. CDR3: CSVEGGRTTDTQYF. The CDR3 bases are TGCAGCGTTGAAGGAGGACGGACCACAGATACGCAGTATTTT. This chain joins TRBV29-1 and TRBJ2-3; D is undetermined. Per germline, CDR1 SQVTM and CDR2 ANQGSEA. This CDR3 region has 14 residues. V gave up 1 base and J gave up 2 bases, with 10 bases separating them.

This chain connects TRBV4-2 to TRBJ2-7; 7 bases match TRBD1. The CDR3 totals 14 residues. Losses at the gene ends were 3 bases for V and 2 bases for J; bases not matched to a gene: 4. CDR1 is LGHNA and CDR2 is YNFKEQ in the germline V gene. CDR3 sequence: CASSHIDRAYEQYF. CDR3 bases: TGTGCCAGCAGCCATATTGACAGGGCCTACGAGCAGTACTTC.

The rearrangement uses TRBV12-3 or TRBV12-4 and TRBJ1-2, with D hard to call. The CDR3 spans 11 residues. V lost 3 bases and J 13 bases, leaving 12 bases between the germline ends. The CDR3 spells CASSFRGLLTF. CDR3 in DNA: TGTGCCAGCAGTTTTCGCGGTTTGCTCACCTTC.

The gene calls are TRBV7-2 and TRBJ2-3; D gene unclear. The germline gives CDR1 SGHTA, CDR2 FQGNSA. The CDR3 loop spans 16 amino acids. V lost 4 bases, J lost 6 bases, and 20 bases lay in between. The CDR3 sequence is CASSSQSGGSWDTQYF. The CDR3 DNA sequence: TGTGCCAGCAGCTCTCAAAGTGGCGGAAGTTGGGATACGCAGTATTTT.

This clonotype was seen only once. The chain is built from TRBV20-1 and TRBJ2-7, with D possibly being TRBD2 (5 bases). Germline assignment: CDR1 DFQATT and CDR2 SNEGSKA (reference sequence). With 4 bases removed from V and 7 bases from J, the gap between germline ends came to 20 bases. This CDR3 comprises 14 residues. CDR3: CSAKPGFGYNEQYF. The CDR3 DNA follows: TGCAGTGCTAAACCGGGATTTGGTTACAATGAGCAGTACTTC.

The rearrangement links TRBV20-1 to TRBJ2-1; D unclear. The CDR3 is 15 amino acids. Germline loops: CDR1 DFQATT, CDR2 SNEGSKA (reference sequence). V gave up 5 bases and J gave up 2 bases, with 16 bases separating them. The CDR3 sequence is CSAEQKGRPYNEQFF. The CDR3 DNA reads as TGCAGTGCTGAGCAAAAGGGCAGGCCCTACAATGAGCAGTTCTTC.

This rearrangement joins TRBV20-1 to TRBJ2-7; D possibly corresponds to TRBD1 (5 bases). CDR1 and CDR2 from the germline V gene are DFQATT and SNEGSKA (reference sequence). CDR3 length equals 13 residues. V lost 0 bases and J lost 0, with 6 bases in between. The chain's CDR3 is CSAREGHSYEQYF. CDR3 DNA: TGCAGTGCTAGAGAAGGACACTCCTACGAGCAGTACTTC.

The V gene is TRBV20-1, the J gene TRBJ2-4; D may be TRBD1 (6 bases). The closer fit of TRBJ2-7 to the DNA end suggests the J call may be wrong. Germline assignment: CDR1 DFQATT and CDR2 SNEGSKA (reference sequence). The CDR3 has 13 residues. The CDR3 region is CSAKTGIAYEQYF. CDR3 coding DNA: TGCAGTGCCAAGACAGGAATTGCTTACGAGCAGTACTTC.

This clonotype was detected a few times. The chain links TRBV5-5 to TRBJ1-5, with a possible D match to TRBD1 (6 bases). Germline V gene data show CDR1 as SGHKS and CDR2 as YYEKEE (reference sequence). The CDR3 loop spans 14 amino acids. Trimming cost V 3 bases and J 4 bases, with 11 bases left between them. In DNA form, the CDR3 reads TGTGCCAGCAGCTCTGGACAGTTTAATCAGCCCCAGCATTTT. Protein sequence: CASSSGQFNQPQHF.

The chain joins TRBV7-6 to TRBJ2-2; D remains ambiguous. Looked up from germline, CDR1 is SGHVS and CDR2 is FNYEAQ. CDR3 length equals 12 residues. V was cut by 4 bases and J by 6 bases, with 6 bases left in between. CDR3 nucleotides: TGTGCCAGCAGCTCCCTAGCCGGGGAGCTGTTTTTT. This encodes CASSSLAGELFF.

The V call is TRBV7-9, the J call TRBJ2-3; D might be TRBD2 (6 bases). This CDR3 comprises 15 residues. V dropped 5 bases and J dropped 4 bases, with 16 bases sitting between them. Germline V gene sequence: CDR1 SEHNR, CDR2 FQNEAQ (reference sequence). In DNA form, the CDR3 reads TGTGCCAGCAGCACCAGCGGGCGGGCTGCAGATACGCAGTATTTT. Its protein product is CASSTSGRAADTQYF. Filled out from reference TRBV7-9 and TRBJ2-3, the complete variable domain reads DTGVSQNPRHKITKRGQNVTFRCDPISEHNRLYWYRQTLGQGPEFLTYFQNEAQLEKSRLLSDRFSAERPKGSFSTLEIQRTEQGDSAMYLCASSTSGRAADTQYFGPGTRLTVL.

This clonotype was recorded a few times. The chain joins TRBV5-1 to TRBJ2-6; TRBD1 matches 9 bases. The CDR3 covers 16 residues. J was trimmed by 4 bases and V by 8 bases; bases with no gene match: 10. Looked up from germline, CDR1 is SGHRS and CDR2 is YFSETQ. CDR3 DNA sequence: TGCGCCAGAGTTAACAGGGGGCCGCCCGGGGCCAACGTCCTGACTTTC. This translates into CARVNRGPPGANVLTF.

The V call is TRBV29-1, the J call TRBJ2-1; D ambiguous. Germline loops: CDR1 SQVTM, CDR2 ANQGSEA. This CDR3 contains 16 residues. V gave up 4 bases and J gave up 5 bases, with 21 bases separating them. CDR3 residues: CSVGGRAQRVHNEQFF. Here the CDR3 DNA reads TGCAGCGTTGGAGGTAGGGCACAGCGAGTCCACAATGAGCAGTTCTTC.

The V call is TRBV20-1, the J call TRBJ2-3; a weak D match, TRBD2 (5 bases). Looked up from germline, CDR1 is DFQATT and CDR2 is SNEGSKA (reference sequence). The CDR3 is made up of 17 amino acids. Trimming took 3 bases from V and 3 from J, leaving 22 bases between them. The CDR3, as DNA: TGCAGTGCTAGGGGAGACGCCGACTCCCCTTTGACAGATACGCAGTATTTT. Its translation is CSARGDADSPLTDTQYF.

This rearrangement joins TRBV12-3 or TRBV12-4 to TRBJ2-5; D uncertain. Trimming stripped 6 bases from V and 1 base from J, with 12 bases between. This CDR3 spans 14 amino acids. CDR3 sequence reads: CASSPRQVQETQYF. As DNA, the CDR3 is TGTGCCAGCAGCCCGAGGCAGGTCCAAGAGACCCAGTACTTC.

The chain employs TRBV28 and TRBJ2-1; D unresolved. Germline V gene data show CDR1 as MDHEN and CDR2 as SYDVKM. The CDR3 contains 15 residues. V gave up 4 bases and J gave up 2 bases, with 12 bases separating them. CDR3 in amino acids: CASSSAFRAYNEQFF. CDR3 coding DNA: TGTGCCAGCAGTTCGGCCTTCAGAGCCTACAATGAGCAGTTCTTC. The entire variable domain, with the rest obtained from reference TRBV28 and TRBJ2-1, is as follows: DVKVTQSSRYLVKRTGEKVFLECVQDMDHENMFWYRQDPGLGLRLIYFSYDVKMKEKGDIPEGYSVSREKKERFSLILESASTNQTSMYLCASSSAFRAYNEQFFGPGTRLTVL.

CDR3 DNA sequence: TGTGCCAGCACCATAGGGACAGACCCTTATGGCTACACCTTC. As protein: CASTIGTDPYGYTF. V is TRBV13 and J is TRBJ1-2; 7 nucleotides agree with TRBD1. J lost 5 bases, V lost 7 bases, and 10 bases had no gene match. The CDR3 runs 14 residues. The germline gives CDR1 PRHDT, CDR2 FYEKMQ (reference sequence).

CDR3: CASRGQSTGELFF. Here the CDR3 DNA reads TGCGCCAGCCGGGGACAGTCCACCGGGGAGCTGTTTTTT. The chain is built from TRBV10-2 and TRBJ2-2, with TRBD1 matching over 7 bases. CDR1 is WSHSY and CDR2 is SAAADI in the germline V gene. This CDR3 has 13 amino acids. Germline trimming cut 8 bases from V and 4 bases from J; bases unmatched to any gene: 4.

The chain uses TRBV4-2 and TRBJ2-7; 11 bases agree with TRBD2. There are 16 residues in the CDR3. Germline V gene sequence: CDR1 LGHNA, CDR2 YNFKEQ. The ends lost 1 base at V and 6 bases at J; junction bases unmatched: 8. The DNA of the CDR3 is TGTGCCAGCAGCCAAGGGGTTCAACTAGCGGGAGTCGAGCAGTACTTC. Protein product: CASSQGVQLAGVEQYF.

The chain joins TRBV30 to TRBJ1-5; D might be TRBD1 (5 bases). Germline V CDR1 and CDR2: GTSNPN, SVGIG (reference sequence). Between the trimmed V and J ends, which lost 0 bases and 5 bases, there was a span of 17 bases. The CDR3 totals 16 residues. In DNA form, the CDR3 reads TGTGCCTGGAGTGTCCCGGGACCCCAAGGGGATCAGCCCCAGCATTTT. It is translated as CAWSVPGPQGDQPQHF.

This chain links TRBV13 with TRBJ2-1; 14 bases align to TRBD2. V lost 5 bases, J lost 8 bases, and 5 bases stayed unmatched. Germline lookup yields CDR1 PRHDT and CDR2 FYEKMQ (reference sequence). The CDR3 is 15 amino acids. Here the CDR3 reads CASSTGTSGSDEQFF. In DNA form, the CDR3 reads TGTGCCAGCAGCACAGGGACTAGCGGGAGCGATGAGCAGTTCTTC.

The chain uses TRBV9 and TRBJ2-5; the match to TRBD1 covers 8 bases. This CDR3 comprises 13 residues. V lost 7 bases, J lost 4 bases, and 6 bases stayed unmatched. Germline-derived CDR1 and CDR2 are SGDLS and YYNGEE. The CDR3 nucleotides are TGTGCCAGCCCCGACAGGGGTCGAGAGACCCAGTACTTC. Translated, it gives CASPDRGRETQYF.

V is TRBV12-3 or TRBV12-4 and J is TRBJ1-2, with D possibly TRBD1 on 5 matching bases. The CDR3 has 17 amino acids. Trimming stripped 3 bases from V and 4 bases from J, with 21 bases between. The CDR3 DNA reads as TGTGCCAGCAGTTTCGTTGGGGGGGGGTCTAGGACCTATGGCTACACCTTC. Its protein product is CASSFVGGGSRTYGYTF.

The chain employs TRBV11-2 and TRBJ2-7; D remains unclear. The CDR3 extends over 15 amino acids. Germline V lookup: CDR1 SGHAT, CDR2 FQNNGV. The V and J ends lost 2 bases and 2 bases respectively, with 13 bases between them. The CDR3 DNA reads TGTGCCAGCAGCTTACGGACGGATTCTACCTACGAGCAGTACTTC. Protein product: CASSLRTDSTYEQYF. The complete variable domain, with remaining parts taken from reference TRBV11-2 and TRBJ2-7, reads EAGVAQSPRYKIIEKRQSVAFWCNPISGHATLYWYQQILGQGPKLLIQFQNNGVVDDSQLPKDRFSAERLKGVDSTLKIQPAKLEDSAVYLCASSLRTDSTYEQYFGPGTRLTVT.